This T cell receptor (beta chain) was sequenced in a study of shared clonotypes between healthy human individuals. Study-wide findings and caveats: Generation probabilities of non-shared clonotypes were lower (relative to those shared by all four donors).

Some clones are missing from TCRdb's copy, which holds only in-frame ones; the method was immunoSEQ multiplex PCR. The data show roughly 2.2 million clones, more than 85% seen once. About this clone: Its antigen is unknown.

The donors were adults (healthy and HIV-negative) with no recent acute infections or vaccinations. It was into CD45RA+ naive and CD45RA-negative memory subsets that the CD4+ cells were split. There are 16 residues in the CDR3. The source is a man aged 18 to 29 in good health. Some clones in this sample may be carry-over from other donors' samples. Input material: naive CD4+ T cells from PBMCs. Subset meaning: CD45RA+ positively selected. The chain links TRBV21-1 to TRBJ1-2; the D call of TRBD1 is as the table states it, not checked on the DNA. TRBV21-1 is annotated as a pseudogene. CDR3 nucleotide sequence: TGTGCCAGCAGCAAAGGGGTTAAAGGGGCTAACTATGGCTACACCTTC. This sequence encodes CASSKGVKGANYGYTF.